This TCR beta chain was recovered during a study of early T cells in non-severe SARS-CoV-2 infection. The germline V gene has CDR1 DFQATT and CDR2 SNEGSKA (reference sequence). V was shortened by 5 bases and J by 9 bases, with 24 bases between the two germline ends. The CDR3 contains 15 residues. TCRdb re-analysed the 5' RACE reads in MiXCR, keeping a single row per CDR3 protein. Among approximately 66,000 distinct CDR3 sequences listed, around 12% were seen once. This clonotype has more than one count but fewer than ten. The sample consisted of whole blood, taken at baseline. This rearrangement joins TRBV20-1 to TRBJ2-3, with a tentative D call TRBD1 (5 bases). The sequence was obtained from an adult who was a healthcare worker with PCR-confirmed SARS-CoV-2 infection or an uninfected control (not recorded which). The donor label of this sample is uncertain. The CDR3 DNA is TGCAGTGCTGGGATTGATGGACACCCCAAGTCAACGCAGTATTTT. It yields the protein CSAGIDGHPKSTQYF.